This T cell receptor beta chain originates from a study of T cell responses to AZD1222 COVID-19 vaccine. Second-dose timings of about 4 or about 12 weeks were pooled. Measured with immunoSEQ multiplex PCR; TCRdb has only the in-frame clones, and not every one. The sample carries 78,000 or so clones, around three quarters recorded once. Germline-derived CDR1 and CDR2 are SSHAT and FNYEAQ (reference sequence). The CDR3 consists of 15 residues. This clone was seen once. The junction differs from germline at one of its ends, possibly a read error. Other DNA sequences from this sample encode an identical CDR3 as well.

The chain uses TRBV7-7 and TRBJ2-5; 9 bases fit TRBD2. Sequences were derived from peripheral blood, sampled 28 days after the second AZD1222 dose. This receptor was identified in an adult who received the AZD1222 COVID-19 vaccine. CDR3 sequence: CASSLGAGGQETQYF. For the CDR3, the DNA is TGTGCTAGCAGCTTAGGAGCGGGAGGCCAAGAGACCCAGTACTTC.